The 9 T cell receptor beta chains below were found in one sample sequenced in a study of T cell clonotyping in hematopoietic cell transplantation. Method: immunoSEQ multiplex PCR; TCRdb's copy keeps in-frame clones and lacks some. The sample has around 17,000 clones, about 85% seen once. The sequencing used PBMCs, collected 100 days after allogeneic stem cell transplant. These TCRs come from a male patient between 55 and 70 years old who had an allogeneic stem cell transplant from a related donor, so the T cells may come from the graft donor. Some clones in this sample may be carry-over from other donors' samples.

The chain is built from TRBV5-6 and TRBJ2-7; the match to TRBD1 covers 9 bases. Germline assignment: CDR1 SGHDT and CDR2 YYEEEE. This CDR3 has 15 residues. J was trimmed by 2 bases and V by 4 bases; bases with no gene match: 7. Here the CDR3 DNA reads TGTGCCAGCAGCGCTGGGGACAGGGAGCCCTACGAGCAGTACTTC. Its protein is CASSAGDREPYEQYF.

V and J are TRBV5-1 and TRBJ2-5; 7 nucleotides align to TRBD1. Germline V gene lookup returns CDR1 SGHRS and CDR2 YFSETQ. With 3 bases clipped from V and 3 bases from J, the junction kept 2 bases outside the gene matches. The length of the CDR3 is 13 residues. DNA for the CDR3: TGCGCCAGCAGCTGGGGGACAGAAGAGACCCAGTACTTC. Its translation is CASSWGTEETQYF.

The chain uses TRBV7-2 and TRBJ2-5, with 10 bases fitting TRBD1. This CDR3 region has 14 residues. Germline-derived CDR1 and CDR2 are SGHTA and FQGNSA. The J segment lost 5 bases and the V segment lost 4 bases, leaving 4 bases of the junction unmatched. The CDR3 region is CASSSRTGGETQYF. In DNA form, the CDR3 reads TGTGCCAGCAGCTCTAGGACAGGGGGGGAGACCCAGTACTTC.

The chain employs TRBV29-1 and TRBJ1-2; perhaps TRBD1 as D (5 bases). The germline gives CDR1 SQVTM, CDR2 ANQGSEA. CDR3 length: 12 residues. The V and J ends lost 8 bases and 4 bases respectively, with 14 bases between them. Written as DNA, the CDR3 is TGCAGCACTCTGATGGGGGGCTATGGCTACACCTTC. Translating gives CSTLMGGYGYTF.

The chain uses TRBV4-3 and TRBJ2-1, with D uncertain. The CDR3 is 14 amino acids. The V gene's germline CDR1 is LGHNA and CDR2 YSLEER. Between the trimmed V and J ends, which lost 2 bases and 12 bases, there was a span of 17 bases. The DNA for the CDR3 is TGCGCCAGCAGCCAAAGTCGCCTCCCACCCCCGCAGTTCTTC. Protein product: CASSQSRLPPPQFF.

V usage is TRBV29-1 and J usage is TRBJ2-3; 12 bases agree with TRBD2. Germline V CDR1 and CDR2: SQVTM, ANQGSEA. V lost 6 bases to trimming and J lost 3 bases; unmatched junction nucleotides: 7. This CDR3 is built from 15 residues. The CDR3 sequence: CSVSLAGGGTDTQYF. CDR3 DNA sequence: TGCAGCGTCTCACTAGCGGGGGGCGGGACAGATACGCAGTATTTT.

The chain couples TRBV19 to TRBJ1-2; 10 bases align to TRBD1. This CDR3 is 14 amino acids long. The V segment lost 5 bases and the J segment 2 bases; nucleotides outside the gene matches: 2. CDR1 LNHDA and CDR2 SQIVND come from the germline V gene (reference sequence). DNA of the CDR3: TGTGCCAGTAGTGCGGGACAGGGGAACTATGGCTACACCTTC. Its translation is CASSAGQGNYGYTF.

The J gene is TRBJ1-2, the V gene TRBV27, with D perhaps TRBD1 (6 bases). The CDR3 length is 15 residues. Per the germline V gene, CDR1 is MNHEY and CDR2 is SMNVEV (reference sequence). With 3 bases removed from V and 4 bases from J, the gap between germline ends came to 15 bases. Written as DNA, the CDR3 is TGTGCCAGCAGTTTGTCGAGGACAGCTTCCTATGGCTACACCTTC. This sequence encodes CASSLSRTASYGYTF.

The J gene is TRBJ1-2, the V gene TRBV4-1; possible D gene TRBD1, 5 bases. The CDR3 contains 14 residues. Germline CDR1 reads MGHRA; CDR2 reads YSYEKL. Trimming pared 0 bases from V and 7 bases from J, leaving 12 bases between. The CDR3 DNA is TGCGCCAGCAGCCAAGATTCGGGGGAAGTTGGCTACACCTTC. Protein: CASSQDSGEVGYTF.